This entry lists 28 T cell receptor beta chains sequenced from one sample in a study of blood T cell repertoires in COVID-19 (dated by TCRdb to the early 2020s). Libraries were prepared through the immunoSEQ multiplex PCR assay. Sourced from immuneACCESS, this table was stored by TCRdb with only in-frame sequences that have V and J called. A share of the clones is absent; for the studies checked, an unresolved V gene accounts for under half, and the remainder has no known explanation. This sample comprises about 210,000 clones, 88% of them detected only once. 1.4% to 1.5% of the sample rests with the top ten. Sequences were obtained from peripheral blood. Receptors originate from a man aged 18 to 35 with active or convalescent COVID-19.

CDR3 DNA: TGCGCCAGCAGCCAAGATCAGTTTTCCTACAATGAGCAGTTCTTC. Its translation: CASSQDQFSYNEQFF. V gene TRBV4-3 combines with J gene TRBJ2-1; no reliable D call. Germline CDR1 LGHNA, CDR2 YSLEER. The CDR3 is made up of 15 amino acids. V was trimmed by 0 bases and J by 1 base, leaving 7 bases between them.

The chain is built from TRBV4-1 and TRBJ1-4, with D perhaps TRBD1 (6 bases). This CDR3 comprises 14 residues. The germline gives CDR1 MGHRA, CDR2 YSYEKL. V lost 1 base and J 8 bases, leaving 11 bases between the germline ends. The CDR3 loop reads CASSQGKGDEKLFF. The CDR3 nucleotides read TGCGCCAGCAGCCAAGGGAAGGGGGACGAAAAACTGTTTTTT.

Written as DNA, the CDR3 is TGTGCCAGCACTCCACTCGGGGGGGTAGGGAACACTGAAGCTTTCTTT. It codes for CASTPLGGVGNTEAFF. This chain joins TRBV28 and TRBJ1-1; weak D call: TRBD1 (5 bases). Trimming removed 7 bases at V and 1 base at J, with 19 bases between. From germline, CDR1 is MDHEN and CDR2 SYDVKM. The CDR3 runs to 16 residues.

The chain uses TRBV14 and TRBJ1-6; D is unclear. V dropped 1 base and J dropped 0 bases, with 10 bases sitting between them. Germline lookup yields CDR1 SGHDN and CDR2 FVKESK. The CDR3 is 17 residues long. In nucleotides, the CDR3 is TGTGCCAGCAGCCAAGCTGCTTTCGGCTCCTATAATTCACCCCTCCACTTT. Its translation is CASSQAAFGSYNSPLHF.

This clone was found once. The DNA for the CDR3 is TGTGCCAGCAGCCAAGATCGGTCCTTCTATGGCTACACCTTC. Its translation is CASSQDRSFYGYTF. The chain uses TRBV14 and TRBJ1-2; no reliable D call. The germline V gene has CDR1 SGHDN and CDR2 FVKESK. The CDR3 is 14 amino acids. V lost 0 bases to trimming and J lost 4 bases, with 9 bases between them.

This rearrangement joins TRBV19 to TRBJ2-3; the D gene is possibly TRBD1 (6 bases). This CDR3 has 16 residues. In germline, CDR1 is LNHDA, CDR2 SQIVND (reference sequence). V lost 7 bases and J lost 0, with 17 bases in between. As DNA, the CDR3 is TGTGCCAGTACTAATAGCCCAGGGGCGAGCACAGATACGCAGTATTTT. This codes for CASTNSPGASTDTQYF.

The chain is built from TRBV30 and TRBJ1-3, with D possibly TRBD1 on 6 matching bases. The V end was cut by 3 bases, the J end by 1 base, with 13 bases between. The CDR3 is made up of 15 amino acids. Germline CDR1 reads GTSNPN; CDR2 reads SVGIG (reference sequence). The CDR3 sequence: CAWSGTRTSGNTIYF. In DNA form, the CDR3 reads TGTGCCTGGAGCGGGACAAGGACGTCTGGAAACACCATATATTTT.

This clone was seen once. The rearrangement uses TRBV24-1 and TRBJ2-1; perhaps TRBD2 as D (6 bases). V lost 7 bases, J lost 4 bases, and 10 bases lay in between. The CDR3 has 13 residues. Per germline, CDR1 KGHDR and CDR2 SFDVKD. CDR3 DNA sequence: TGTGCCACCAGCCTAGCGCCGTACAATGAGCAGTTCTTC. Protein product: CATSLAPYNEQFF.

Here the CDR3 DNA reads TGTGCCAGCAGTCCGCAGGGCGATTCTGGTTCACCCCTCCACTTT. This gives the protein CASSPQGDSGSPLHF. The V call is TRBV7-6, the J call TRBJ1-6, with a tentative D call TRBD1 (5 bases). CDR3 size: 15 residues. Germline assignment: CDR1 SGHVS and CDR2 FNYEAQ. V lost 6 bases, J lost 9 bases, and 18 bases lay in between.

This chain connects TRBV28 to TRBJ1-1; D unclear. The V gene lost 2 bases and the J gene lost 4 bases, with 23 bases spanning the gap. Germline V gives CDR1 MDHEN, CDR2 SYDVKM. This CDR3 contains 18 residues. Here the CDR3 reads CASSLTPETAGRGTEAFF. CDR3 DNA sequence: TGTGCCAGCAGTTTAACCCCAGAGACCGCCGGGCGGGGCACTGAAGCTTTCTTT.

The chain combines TRBV6-5 with TRBJ1-3; D perhaps matches TRBD1 (6 bases). The length of the CDR3 is 14 residues. V gave up 7 bases and J gave up 3 bases, with 13 bases separating them. The germline V gene has CDR1 MNHEY and CDR2 SVGAGI. The CDR3 nucleotides read TGTGCCAGCATTATAGAGGACAGTGGAAACACCATATATTTT. Its protein product is CASIIEDSGNTIYF.

CDR3 DNA sequence: TGTGCCAGCAGTGCCCCGACAGGGACTAGCTACGAGCAGTACTTC. Translation gives CASSAPTGTSYEQYF. The chain joins TRBV25-1 to TRBJ2-7, with TRBD2 as a possible D gene (8 bases). Germline-derived CDR1 and CDR2 are MGHDK and SYGVNS. This CDR3 contains 15 residues. V lost 4 bases, J lost 3 bases, and 16 bases lay in between.

The rearrangement joins TRBV27 to TRBJ2-7, with D perhaps TRBD1 (7 bases). The germline CDR1 and CDR2 sequences are MNHEY and SMNVEV (reference sequence). V lost 2 bases and J lost 3, with 14 bases in between. The length of the CDR3 is 15 residues. DNA of the CDR3: TGTGCCAGCAGTTTAGGAGGGACAGCGGACTACGAGCAGTACTTC. It is translated as CASSLGGTADYEQYF.

The chain recombines TRBV7-9 with TRBJ2-7; 8 positions match TRBD1. CDR3 length equals 13 residues. Germline V CDR1 and CDR2: SEHNR, FQNEAQ (reference sequence). Unmatched junction bases numbered 3, after V lost 4 bases and J lost 4 bases. The CDR3 DNA reads TGTGCCAGCAGCTCCAGGGGGCTGTACGAGCAGTACTTC. Its protein is CASSSRGLYEQYF.

This clone was seen once. V and J are TRBV28 and TRBJ2-7; possibly TRBD1 for D (6 bases). The CDR3 totals 14 residues. The V and J ends lost 8 bases and 2 bases respectively, with 16 bases between them. Germline CDR1 MDHEN, CDR2 SYDVKM. The CDR3 bases are TGTGCCAGCCGGGACAACAGTCTAACCTACGAGCAGTACTTC. Amino acid sequence: CASRDNSLTYEQYF.

The chain employs TRBV27 and TRBJ1-5; 8 bases agree with TRBD1. CDR3 length equals 15 residues. The J segment lost 6 bases and the V segment lost 6 bases, leaving 10 bases of the junction unmatched. CDR1 MNHEY and CDR2 SMNVEV come from the germline V gene (reference sequence). Here the CDR3 DNA reads TGTGCCAGCAGCGCGGCAACAGGGGGGGGTCAGCCCCAGCATTTT. Protein product: CASSAATGGGQPQHF.

The chain recombines TRBV5-8 with TRBJ2-7; 8 bases line up with TRBD2. Germline trimming cut 0 bases from V and 2 bases from J; bases unmatched to any gene: 7. The CDR3 sequence is 16 residues long. The germline V gene has CDR1 SGHTS and CDR2 YDEGEE. The CDR3 loop reads CASSLEGPGRAYEQYF. Here the CDR3 DNA reads TGTGCCAGCAGCTTGGAGGGTCCCGGGAGGGCCTACGAGCAGTACTTC.

This sequence joins TRBV29-1 and TRBJ1-1; D remains ambiguous. Germline assignment: CDR1 SQVTM and CDR2 ANQGSEA. Deletions cut 2 bases from V and 4 bases from J, with 17 bases between. The CDR3 totals 15 residues. CDR3 in DNA: TGCAGCGTTGAATTTCCGAGTCTCCGGGGCACTGAAGCTTTCTTT. Amino acids: CSVEFPSLRGTEAFF.

V usage is TRBV19 and J usage is TRBJ1-5; tentative D call: TRBD1 (6 bases). The length of the CDR3 is 14 residues. The germline V and J ends were trimmed by 6 bases and 1 base, with 10 bases remaining between them. From germline, CDR1 is LNHDA and CDR2 SQIVND (reference sequence). The CDR3 DNA sequence: TGTGCCAGTAGCCCGGACAGCAGCAATCAGCCCCAGCATTTT. It is translated as CASSPDSSNQPQHF. Full variable domain (remainder filled in from reference TRBV19 and TRBJ1-5): DGGITQSPKYLFRKEGQNVTLSCEQNLNHDAMYWYRQDPGQGLRLIYYSQIVNDFQKGDIAEGYSVSREKKESFPLTVTSAQKNPTAFYLCASSPDSSNQPQHFGDGTRLSIL.

The chain links TRBV18 to TRBJ1-1, with a weak D call TRBD1 (6 bases). The CDR3 totals 13 residues. V was trimmed by 6 bases and J by 1 base, leaving 9 bases between them. Per germline, CDR1 KGHSH and CDR2 LQKENI. The CDR3 region has the DNA TGTGCCAGCTCCCAGGGACAGAACACTGAAGCTTTCTTT. Protein sequence: CASSQGQNTEAFF.

This clone was found once. In nucleotides, the CDR3 is TGTGCCAGCAGTGGAGGGCGGGTTTCCTCCTACGAGCAGTACTTC. Translating it yields CASSGGRVSSYEQYF. The rearrangement joins TRBV25-1 to TRBJ2-7; D perhaps matches TRBD2 (5 bases). Germline V CDR1 and CDR2: MGHDK, SYGVNS. The CDR3 is 15 residues long. Trimming left V 4 bases short and J 0 bases short, with 13 bases between.

This sequence joins TRBV10-3 and TRBJ1-1; 7 bases are a match to TRBD1. V lost 4 bases to trimming and J lost 5 bases; unmatched junction nucleotides: 4. Germline CDR1 reads ENHRY; CDR2 reads SYGVKD. The CDR3 spans 13 residues. This CDR3 is CAISGDRQTEAFF. The DNA of the CDR3 is TGTGCCATCAGTGGGGACAGACAAACTGAAGCTTTCTTT.

The V call is TRBV7-9, the J call TRBJ1-1; the D is unclear. This CDR3 contains 14 residues. V was cut by 6 bases and J by 0 bases, with 11 bases left in between. The germline V gene has CDR1 SEHNR and CDR2 FQNEAQ (reference sequence). This CDR3 reads CASREGTVNTEAFF. DNA for the CDR3: TGTGCCAGCAGGGAGGGAACCGTGAACACTGAAGCTTTCTTT.

CDR3 sequence reads: CASSSGTGTYEQYF. The CDR3 DNA reads TGTGCCAGCAGCTCCGGGACAGGGACTTACGAGCAGTACTTC. This sequence joins TRBV6-5 and TRBJ2-7; TRBD1 matches 9 bases. From germline, CDR1 is MNHEY and CDR2 SVGAGI. The ends lost 6 bases at V and 4 bases at J; junction bases unmatched: 7. The CDR3 totals 14 residues.

This clone appeared many times. This chain uses TRBV5-4 with TRBJ1-1, with TRBD1 as a possible D gene (5 bases). The germline CDR1 and CDR2 sequences are SGHNT and YYREEE (reference sequence). This CDR3 has 15 residues. Trimming took off 3 bases at V and 1 base at J, with 13 bases between the two ends. The CDR3 coding sequence is TGTGCCAGCAGCTGGGGGGGAGGGCCGAACACTGAAGCTTTCTTT. Translating it yields CASSWGGGPNTEAFF.

The CDR3 is CASSLLEKWFHEQFF. The DNA of the CDR3 is TGTGCCAGCAGCTTATTAGAGAAATGGTTCCATGAGCAGTTCTTC. The chain carries TRBV13 and TRBJ2-1; D unclear. V lost 2 bases to trimming and J lost 8 bases, with 16 bases between them. CDR3 size: 15 residues. Per the germline V gene, CDR1 is PRHDT and CDR2 is FYEKMQ (reference sequence).

This chain connects TRBV19 to TRBJ2-2, with D unclear. V gave up 3 bases and J gave up 0 bases, with 8 bases separating them. The V gene's germline CDR1 is LNHDA and CDR2 SQIVND (reference sequence). There are 15 residues in the CDR3. The CDR3 bases are TGTGCCAGTAGTATCGGGTTGACGAACACCGGGGAGCTGTTTTTT. It codes for CASSIGLTNTGELFF.

This chain uses TRBV10-1 with TRBJ2-1; TRBD1 might be the D (7 bases). This CDR3 region has 16 residues. Trimming cost V 4 bases and J 0 bases, with 13 bases left between them. Looked up from germline, CDR1 is WNHNN and CDR2 is SYGVQD (reference sequence). CDR3 in DNA: TGCGCCAGCAGTGGGCGGGACAGACTCTCCTACAATGAGCAGTTCTTC. Its translation: CASSGRDRLSYNEQFF.